Listed here are 32 T cell receptor beta chains from one sample, sequenced in a study of blood T cells in healthy people across ages (dated by TCRdb to about 2015). The library came from 5' RACE. Sequencing instrument: Illumina HiSeq 2500. The second PCR ran for about 6 to 12 cycles and used a J-beta primer mix along with a sample-barcoded 5' primer. Using fastp at Q25 and MiXCR, TCRdb reprocessed the public reads and kept productive beta chains. All rows with the same CDR3 protein become a single entry with the most common DNA and genes. This sample lists 890,000 or so distinct CDR3 sequences; around 62% were detected once. 25% to 35% of the sample goes to the ten largest clones. Material for sequencing was blood. These receptor sequences come from a man aged 25 to 40 in good health.

The rearrangement joins TRBV6-5 to TRBJ2-1; D is uncertain. CDR1 and CDR2 from the germline V gene are MNHEY and SVGAGI. The CDR3 contains 12 residues. V lost 2 bases to trimming and J lost 9 bases, with 8 bases between them. Here the CDR3 DNA reads TGTGCCAGCAGTTACGGCAACGCTGAGCAGTTCTTC. Translated: CASSYGNAEQFF.

This clonotype was seen a handful of times. The rearrangement joins TRBV7-2 to TRBJ2-1, with 11 bases lining up with TRBD1. With V trimmed by 1 base and J by 10 bases, 3 bases remained unmatched. The V gene's germline CDR1 is SGHTA and CDR2 FQGNSA. This CDR3 comprises 14 residues. The CDR3 sequence is CASSLDWDRGEQFF. In DNA form, the CDR3 reads TGTGCCAGCAGCTTAGATTGGGACAGGGGGGAGCAGTTCTTC. The full variable domain, with the rest looked up from reference TRBV7-2 and TRBJ2-1, is GAGVSQSPSNKVTEKGKDVELRCDPISGHTALYWYRQSLGQGLEFLIYFQGNSAPDKSGLPSDRFSAERTGGSVSTLTIQRTQQEDSAVYLCASSLDWDRGEQFFGPGTRLTVL.

The chain joins TRBV12-3 or TRBV12-4 to TRBJ1-5; 9 positions match TRBD1. The junction had 4 bases not matched to a gene; V was cut back by 5 bases and J by 5 bases. This CDR3 region has 14 residues. CDR3 in DNA: TGTGCCAGCAGTATGACAGGGGGGGATCAGCCCCAGCATTTT. Protein product: CASSMTGGDQPQHF.

This clonotype was observed a single time. CDR3 DNA sequence: TGCAGTGCTAGCGCTGCGGGACTCCCTCGGGTGGTCCAGTACTTC. This sequence encodes CSASAAGLPRVVQYF. The rearrangement uses TRBV20-1 and TRBJ2-5; possibly TRBD2 for D (6 bases). Germline CDR1 DFQATT, CDR2 SNEGSKA (reference sequence). The V end lost 3 bases, the J end lost 10 bases, and 24 bases lay between the germline ends. The CDR3 consists of 15 residues.

CDR3 in DNA: TGTGCCAGCAGTTTATCCCTAGTGTCCTACAATGAGCAGTTCTTC. Amino acid sequence: CASSLSLVSYNEQFF. The chain recombines TRBV12-3 or TRBV12-4 with TRBJ2-1; D is unresolved. The V and J ends lost 2 bases and 1 base respectively, with 9 bases between them. This CDR3 has 15 amino acids.

The chain combines TRBV4-3 with TRBJ2-1, with TRBD2 matching over 8 bases. The V gene's germline CDR1 is LGHNA and CDR2 YSLEER. The CDR3 is 17 residues long. Trimming cost V 0 bases and J 8 bases; bases outside gene matches: 12. The CDR3 DNA reads as TGCGCCAGCAGCCAAGATCCAGCGGGGGTCCTTAGCGATGAGCAGTTCTTC. Amino acids: CASSQDPAGVLSDEQFF.

The V and J genes are TRBV7-3 and TRBJ2-4; D gene uncertain. Trimming stripped 8 bases from V and 5 bases from J, with 10 bases between. Per the germline V gene, CDR1 is SGHTA and CDR2 is FQGTGA. This CDR3 spans 12 amino acids. The CDR3 here is CASGYRENIQYF. In DNA, the CDR3 is TGTGCCAGCGGCTACAGAGAAAACATTCAGTACTTC. The variable domain in full, completed from reference TRBV7-3 and TRBJ2-4, reads GAGVSQTPSNKVTEKGKYVELRCDPISGHTALYWYRQSLGQGPEFLIYFQGTGAADDSGLPNDRFFAVRPEGSVSTLKIQRTERGDSAVYLCASGYRENIQYFGAGTRLSVL.

V is TRBV29-1 and J is TRBJ2-2, with TRBD2 matching over 8 bases. Germline V CDR1 and CDR2: SQVTM, ANQGSEA. V lost 7 bases to trimming and J lost 6 bases; unmatched junction nucleotides: 4. The CDR3 runs to 12 residues. For the CDR3, the DNA is TGCAGCGGGGAGCGGGGGCCCGGGGAGCTGTTTTTT. Its protein is CSGERGPGELFF.

The chain joins TRBV4-3 to TRBJ1-2; no clear D gene. Germline V lookup: CDR1 LGHNA, CDR2 YSLEER. Trimming left V 4 bases short and J 2 bases short, with 20 bases between. The CDR3 covers 17 residues. The CDR3 spells CASSLLRISARNYGYTF. The CDR3 nucleotides read TGCGCCAGCAGCCTACTACGGATTAGCGCGAGGAACTATGGCTACACCTTC.

The chain couples TRBV29-1 to TRBJ2-1; D call uncertain. Trimming pared 4 bases from V and 10 bases from J, leaving 14 bases between. The germline V gene has CDR1 SQVTM and CDR2 ANQGSEA. This CDR3 comprises 12 residues. CDR3 nucleotide sequence: TGCAGCGTTGCCCCCCCGGGTTACGAGCAGTTCTTC. It translates to CSVAPPGYEQFF.

CDR3 sequence: CASSQLQGIGEKLFF. For the CDR3, the DNA is TGTGCCAGCAGCCAATTACAGGGGATAGGGGAAAAACTGTTTTTT. The chain recombines TRBV3-1 with TRBJ1-4; TRBD1 matches 7 bases. V trimming: 2 bases; J trimming: 8 bases; junction bases outside the gene matches: 8. The CDR3 is 15 residues long. Germline values: CDR1 LGHDT, CDR2 YNNKEL (reference sequence).

The chain recombines TRBV29-1 with TRBJ2-7, with D perhaps TRBD1 or TRBD2 (5 bases each). CDR1 and CDR2 (germline): SQVTM, ANQGSEA. This CDR3 has 14 amino acids. V lost 6 bases, J lost 2 bases, and 17 bases lay in between. The CDR3 nucleotides read TGCAGCGTCTCAAGGGGTGACGGGGCCTACGAGCAGTACTTC. Amino acid sequence: CSVSRGDGAYEQYF.

The chain couples TRBV12-3 or TRBV12-4 to TRBJ2-5; 7 bases are a match to TRBD2. The CDR3 covers 15 residues. After removal of 4 bases from V and 3 bases from J, the junction contained 8 bases not matched to a gene. This CDR3 is CASSSSYGGEETQYF. Written as DNA, the CDR3 is TGTGCCAGCAGTTCCTCCTATGGGGGGGAAGAGACCCAGTACTTC.

A few counts support this clonotype. This chain links TRBV4-3 with TRBJ2-5; D uncertain. V lost 4 bases, J lost 5 bases, and 20 bases lay in between. Germline loops: CDR1 LGHNA, CDR2 YSLEER. This CDR3 comprises 16 residues. The CDR3 sequence: CASSRLSANPGETQYF. For the CDR3, the DNA is TGCGCCAGCAGCCGGCTCAGTGCTAACCCCGGGGAGACCCAGTACTTC.

The rearrangement uses TRBV20-1 and TRBJ1-1, with D uncertain. V was pared by 2 bases and J by 0 bases, with 7 bases between. The CDR3 totals 13 residues. Germline-derived CDR1 and CDR2 are DFQATT and SNEGSKA (reference sequence). CDR3 in amino acids: CSARWKVNTEAFF. The CDR3 nucleotides read TGCAGTGCTAGATGGAAAGTGAACACTGAAGCTTTCTTT.

This clonotype was counted between two and nine times. The rearrangement links TRBV29-1 to TRBJ2-7, with D maybe TRBD2 (6 bases). The last part of the DNA fits TRBJ2-5 better; the J call may be wrong. The CDR3 loop spans 13 amino acids. The germline CDR1 and CDR2 sequences are SQVTM and ANQGSEA. The CDR3 is CSVGLITSETQYF. The CDR3 region has the DNA TGCAGCGTTGGCCTGATCACTAGCGAGACCCAGTACTTC.

This clonotype was counted a few times. With a much larger clone just one base away, this may be a read error. The chain couples TRBV4-2 to TRBJ2-7; the match to TRBD2 covers 11 bases. The CDR3 runs 15 residues. CDR1 is LGHNA, CDR2 YNFKEQ, per germline. V trimming: 4 bases; J trimming: 7 bases; junction bases outside the gene matches: 9. CDR3: CASSLRLAGRGEQYF. In DNA, the CDR3 is TGTGCCAGCAGCCTTCGACTAGCGGGGAGGGGAGAGCAGTACTTC.

In this sample, this clonotype turned up a few times. The CDR3: CASFSGTQYF. Here the CDR3 DNA reads TGTGCCAGCTTTTCCGGGACCCAGTACTTC. The chain recombines TRBV2 with TRBJ2-5; D is undetermined. The V end lost 8 bases, the J end lost 7 bases, and 8 bases lay between the germline ends. CDR1 SNHLY and CDR2 FYNNEI come from the germline V gene. The CDR3 loop spans 10 amino acids.

The V and J genes are TRBV2 and TRBJ2-5; D assignment may be TRBD1 or TRBD2 (6 bases each). V shed 3 bases and J shed 6 bases, with 14 bases lying between them. CDR1 and CDR2 (germline): SNHLY, FYNNEI. CDR3 size: 14 residues. The CDR3 here is CASSDREGGKTQYF. CDR3 DNA sequence: TGTGCCAGCAGTGATAGGGAAGGGGGGAAGACCCAGTACTTC.

The V and J genes are TRBV5-5 and TRBJ2-5; 9 bases agree with TRBD1. After removal of 2 bases from V and 4 bases from J, the junction contained 15 bases not matched to a gene. This CDR3 has 18 residues. Per germline, CDR1 SGHKS and CDR2 YYEKEE (reference sequence). The CDR3 sequence is CASSFRGYGTGRAETQYF. CDR3 in DNA: TGTGCCAGCAGCTTCCGTGGGTATGGGACAGGGAGGGCAGAGACCCAGTACTTC. The full variable domain, in which reference TRBV5-5 and TRBJ2-5 provide the parts outside the CDR3, is DAGVTQSPTHLIKTRGQQVTLRCSPISGHKSVSWYQQVLGQGPQFIFQYYEKEERGRGNFPDRFSARQFPNYSSELNVNALLLGDSALYLCASSFRGYGTGRAETQYFGPGTRLLVL.

V usage is TRBV20-1 and J usage is TRBJ1-2; TRBD1 matches at 10 bases. CDR1 and CDR2 (germline): DFQATT, SNEGSKA (reference sequence). The length of the CDR3 is 13 residues. Trimming at V came to 5 bases and at J to 5 bases, leaving 5 bases not matched to a gene. The CDR3 DNA reads TGCAGTGCTTGGACAGGGGGTATTTATGGCTACACCTTC. Translation gives CSAWTGGIYGYTF.

The gene calls are TRBV7-2 and TRBJ2-1, with a tentative D call TRBD1 (6 bases). Germline CDR1 is SGHTA and CDR2 is FQGNSA. V lost 2 bases and J lost 4, with 12 bases in between. The CDR3 extends over 15 amino acids. CDR3 loop: CASSLSSQGYNEQFF. CDR3 nucleotide sequence: TGTGCCAGCAGCTTAAGTTCGCAGGGGTACAATGAGCAGTTCTTC.

The chain is built from TRBV6-2 or TRBV6-3 and TRBJ1-2; D remains ambiguous. The V gene's germline CDR1 is MNHEY and CDR2 SVGEGT. The CDR3 sequence is 12 residues long. V gave up 6 bases and J gave up 6 bases, with 11 bases separating them. The CDR3 protein is CASSQDLDGYTF. In DNA, the CDR3 is TGTGCCAGCAGCCAAGATTTGGATGGCTACACCTTC.

This clonotype occurred a few times. The V call is TRBV15, the J call TRBJ2-5; TRBD2 matches at 9 bases. The germline V gene encodes CDR1 LNHNV and CDR2 YYDKDF (reference sequence). V lost 0 bases, J lost 3 bases, and 8 bases stayed unmatched. This CDR3 region has 17 residues. The CDR3 nucleotides are TGTGCCACCAGCAGAGATTCTGGGCGGGGGGGCGAAGAGACCCAGTACTTC. Protein sequence: CATSRDSGRGGEETQYF.

CDR3 sequence reads: CSVEFSTFTDTQYF. The CDR3 DNA sequence: TGCAGCGTTGAATTCAGCACTTTCACAGATACGCAGTATTTT. The chain uses TRBV29-1 and TRBJ2-3; the D is unclear. V gave up 2 bases and J gave up 2 bases, with 11 bases separating them. Germline values: CDR1 SQVTM, CDR2 ANQGSEA. This CDR3 has 14 residues.

This clonotype has just a few counts. The rearrangement uses TRBV28 and TRBJ2-4, with 9 bases that match TRBD2. V gave up 3 bases and J gave up 5 bases; unmatched junction bases: 5. Germline CDR1 is MDHEN and CDR2 is SYDVKM. This CDR3 has 15 residues. In nucleotides, the CDR3 is TGTGCCAGCAGTTTGGTAGCGGGGGATGAAAACATTCAGTACTTC. Translating it yields CASSLVAGDENIQYF.

V is TRBV20-1 and J is TRBJ1-2, with D tentatively TRBD1 (6 bases). Trimming left V 0 bases short and J 10 bases short, with 12 bases between. The CDR3 extends over 12 amino acids. Germline lookup yields CDR1 DFQATT and CDR2 SNEGSKA (reference sequence). The CDR3 nucleotides are TGCAGTGCTAGAGAAGTAGGGGGAACCTACACCTTC. This encodes CSAREVGGTYTF.

The gene calls are TRBV4-3 and TRBJ2-2, with D perhaps TRBD2 (7 bases). Trimming stripped 4 bases from V and 7 bases from J, with 22 bases between. The CDR3 covers 17 residues. Looked up from germline, CDR1 is LGHNA and CDR2 is YSLEER. The CDR3 sequence: CASSPSGGGQAFGELFF. Written as DNA, the CDR3 is TGCGCCAGCAGCCCAAGTGGGGGGGGACAAGCGTTCGGGGAGCTGTTTTTT.

The V gene is TRBV5-1, the J gene TRBJ1-1; D not certain. This CDR3 spans 15 amino acids. Germline assignment: CDR1 SGHRS and CDR2 YFSETQ. V shed 1 base and J shed 1 base, with 11 bases lying between them. The DNA for the CDR3 is TGCGCCAGCAGCTTGATCCAAGGTTCGAACACTGAAGCTTTCTTT. This sequence encodes CASSLIQGSNTEAFF. Full variable domain (outside the CDR3, taken from reference TRBV5-1 and TRBJ1-1): KAGVTQTPRYLIKTRGQQVTLSCSPISGHRSVSWYQQTPGQGLQFLFEYFSETQRNKGNFPGRFSGRQFSNSRSEMNVSTLELGDSALYLCASSLIQGSNTEAFFGQGTRLTVV.

The CDR3 DNA is TGCGCCAGCAGCCGCAGGGACCGAACATTGGGGTATTACGAGCAGTACTTC. Residues: CASSRRDRTLGYYEQYF. The V and J genes are TRBV5-1 and TRBJ2-7; D may correspond to TRBD1 or TRBD2 (5 bases each). The CDR3 is 17 amino acids. Germline V lookup: CDR1 SGHRS, CDR2 YFSETQ. The V gene lost 4 bases and the J gene lost 4 bases, with 24 bases spanning the gap.

Regarding this clonotype: This may be a read error, as it is one base from a much larger clone. The J gene is TRBJ2-1, the V gene TRBV20-1, with 7 bases lining up with TRBD2. The V gene's germline CDR1 is DFQATT and CDR2 SNEGSKA (reference sequence). The CDR3 spans 15 residues. V shed 3 bases and J 4 bases; nucleotides not matched to a gene: 9. The CDR3 region has the DNA TGCAGTGCTAGGGAGGGACTAAACCCTTACAATGAGCAGTTCTTC. Its protein is CSAREGLNPYNEQFF.

V gene TRBV20-1 combines with J gene TRBJ2-5, with TRBD1 identical over 10 bases. J lost 5 bases, V lost 6 bases, and 12 bases had no gene match. Germline CDR1 reads DFQATT; CDR2 reads SNEGSKA (reference sequence). CDR3 length: 15 amino acids. The CDR3 DNA reads as TGCAGTGCCGAAGCCTTGACAGGGGGCGCCGAGACCCAGTACTTC. Translated: CSAEALTGGAETQYF.